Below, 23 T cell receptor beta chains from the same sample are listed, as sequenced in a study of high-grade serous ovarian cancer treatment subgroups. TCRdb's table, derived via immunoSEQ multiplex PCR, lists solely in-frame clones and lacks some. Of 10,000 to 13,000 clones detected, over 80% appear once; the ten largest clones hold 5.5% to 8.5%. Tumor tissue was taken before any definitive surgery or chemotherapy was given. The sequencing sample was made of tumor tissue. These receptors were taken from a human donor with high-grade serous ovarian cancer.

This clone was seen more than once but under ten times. CDR3 loop: CASREDRSRNQPQHF. Written as DNA, the CDR3 is TGCGCCAGCAGAGAGGACAGGTCAAGGAATCAGCCCCAGCATTTT. V is TRBV10-2 and J is TRBJ1-5; TRBD1 matches 7 bases. The V gene end was trimmed by 6 bases and the J gene end by 4 bases; junction bases not matched to a gene: 9. There are 15 residues in the CDR3. Per germline, CDR1 WSHSY and CDR2 SAAADI.

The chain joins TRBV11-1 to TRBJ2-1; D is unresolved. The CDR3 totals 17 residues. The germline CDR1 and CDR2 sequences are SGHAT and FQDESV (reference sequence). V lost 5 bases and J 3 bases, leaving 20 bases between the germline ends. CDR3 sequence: CASSQNAPGRNYNEQFF. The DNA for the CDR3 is TGTGCCAGCAGCCAGAACGCCCCCGGACGGAACTACAATGAGCAGTTCTTC. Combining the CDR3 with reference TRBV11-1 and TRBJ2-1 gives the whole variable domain EAEVAQSPRYKITEKSQAVAFWCDPISGHATLYWYRQILGQGPELLVQFQDESVVDDSQLPKDRFSAERLKGVDSTLKIQPAELGDSAMYLCASSQNAPGRNYNEQFFGPGTRLTVL.

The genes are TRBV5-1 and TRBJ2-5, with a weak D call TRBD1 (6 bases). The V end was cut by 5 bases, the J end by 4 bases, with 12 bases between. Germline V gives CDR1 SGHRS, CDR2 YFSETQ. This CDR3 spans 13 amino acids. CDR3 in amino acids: CASRTGPPETQYF. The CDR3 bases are TGCGCCAGCAGAACAGGGCCGCCAGAGACCCAGTACTTC.

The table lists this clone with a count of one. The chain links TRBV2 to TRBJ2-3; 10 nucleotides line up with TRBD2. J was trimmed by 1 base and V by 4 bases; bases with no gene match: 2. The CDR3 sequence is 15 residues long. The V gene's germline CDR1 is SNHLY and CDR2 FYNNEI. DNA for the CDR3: TGTGCCAGCAGTGGAGCGGGAGGGCGCACAGATACGCAGTATTTT. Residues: CASSGAGGRTDTQYF.

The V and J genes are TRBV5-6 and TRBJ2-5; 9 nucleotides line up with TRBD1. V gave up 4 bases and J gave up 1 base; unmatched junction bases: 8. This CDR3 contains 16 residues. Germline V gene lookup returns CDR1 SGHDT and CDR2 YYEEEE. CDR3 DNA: TGTGCCAGCAGCGCACGGACAGGGGTCCGCCAAGAGACCCAGTACTTC. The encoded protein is CASSARTGVRQETQYF.

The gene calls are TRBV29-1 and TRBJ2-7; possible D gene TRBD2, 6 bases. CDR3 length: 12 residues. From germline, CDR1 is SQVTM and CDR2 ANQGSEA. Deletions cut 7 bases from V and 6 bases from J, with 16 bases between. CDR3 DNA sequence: TGCAGCGCTAGCGACCAGGGTTTCGAGCAGTACTTC. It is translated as CSASDQGFEQYF.

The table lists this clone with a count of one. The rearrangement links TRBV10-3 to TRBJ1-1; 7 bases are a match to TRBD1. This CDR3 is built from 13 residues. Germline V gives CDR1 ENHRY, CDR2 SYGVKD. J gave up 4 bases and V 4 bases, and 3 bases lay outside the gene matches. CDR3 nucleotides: TGTGCCATCAGTGGACAGGGTGGCACTGAAGCTTTCTTT. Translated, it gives CAISGQGGTEAFF.

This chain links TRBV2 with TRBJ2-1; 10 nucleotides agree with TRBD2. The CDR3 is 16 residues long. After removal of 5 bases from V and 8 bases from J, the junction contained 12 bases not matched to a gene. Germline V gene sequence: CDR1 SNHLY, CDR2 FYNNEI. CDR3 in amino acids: CASSLGLARGVDEQFF. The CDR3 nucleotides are TGTGCCAGCAGTCTGGGACTAGCGCGGGGGGTGGATGAGCAGTTCTTC.

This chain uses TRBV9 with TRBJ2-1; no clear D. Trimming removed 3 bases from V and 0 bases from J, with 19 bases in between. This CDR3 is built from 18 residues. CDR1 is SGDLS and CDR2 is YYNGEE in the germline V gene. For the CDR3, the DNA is TGTGCCAGCAGCGCCCGGACGAACACCCGGAGCTCCTACAATGAGCAGTTCTTC. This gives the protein CASSARTNTRSSYNEQFF.

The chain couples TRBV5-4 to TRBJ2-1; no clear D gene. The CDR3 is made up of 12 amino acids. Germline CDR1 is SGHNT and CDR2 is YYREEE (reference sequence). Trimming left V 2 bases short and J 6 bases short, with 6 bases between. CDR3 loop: CASSLSGNEQFF. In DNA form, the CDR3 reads TGTGCCAGCAGCTTATCCGGCAATGAGCAGTTCTTC. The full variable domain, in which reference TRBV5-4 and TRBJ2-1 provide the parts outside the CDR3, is ETGVTQSPTHLIKTRGQQVTLRCSSQSGHNTVSWYQQALGQGPQFIFQYYREEENGRGNFPPRFSGLQFPNYSSELNVNALELDDSALYLCASSLSGNEQFFGPGTRLTVL.

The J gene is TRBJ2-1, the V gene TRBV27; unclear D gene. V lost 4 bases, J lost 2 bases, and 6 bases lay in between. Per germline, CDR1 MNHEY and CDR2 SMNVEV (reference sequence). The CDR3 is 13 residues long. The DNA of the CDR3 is TGTGCCAGCAGTTGGGGAACCTACAATGAGCAGTTCTTC. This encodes CASSWGTYNEQFF.

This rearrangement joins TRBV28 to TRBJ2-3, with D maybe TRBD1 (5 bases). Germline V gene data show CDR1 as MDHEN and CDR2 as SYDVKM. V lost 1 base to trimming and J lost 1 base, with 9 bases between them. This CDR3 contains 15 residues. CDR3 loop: CASSLYGAGTDTQYF. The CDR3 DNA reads TGTGCCAGCAGTTTATATGGGGCCGGCACAGATACGCAGTATTTT.

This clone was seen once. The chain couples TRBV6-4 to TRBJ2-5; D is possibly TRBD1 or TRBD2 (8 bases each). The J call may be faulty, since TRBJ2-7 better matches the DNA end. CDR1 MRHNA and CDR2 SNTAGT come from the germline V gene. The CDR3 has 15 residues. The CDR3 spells CADRTGSGRSDEQYF. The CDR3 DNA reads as TGTGCCGATCGGACAGGGAGCGGGAGAAGTGACGAGCAGTACTTC.

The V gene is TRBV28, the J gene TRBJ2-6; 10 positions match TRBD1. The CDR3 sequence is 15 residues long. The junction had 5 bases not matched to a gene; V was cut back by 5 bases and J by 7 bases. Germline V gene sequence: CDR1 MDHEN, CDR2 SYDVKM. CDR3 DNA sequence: TGTGCCAGCAGTCTCGGACAGGGGGGTGCCAACGTCCTGACTTTC. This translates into CASSLGQGGANVLTF.

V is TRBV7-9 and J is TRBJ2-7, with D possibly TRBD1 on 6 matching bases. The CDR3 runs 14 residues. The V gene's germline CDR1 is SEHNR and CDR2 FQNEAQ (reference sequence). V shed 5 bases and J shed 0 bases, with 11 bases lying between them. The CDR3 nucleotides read TGTGCCAGCAGCATACAGGGCAACTCCTACGAGCAGTACTTC. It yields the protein CASSIQGNSYEQYF. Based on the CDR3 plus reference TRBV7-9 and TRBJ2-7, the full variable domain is DTGVSQNPRHKITKRGQNVTFRCDPISEHNRLYWYRQTLGQGPEFLTYFQNEAQLEKSRLLSDRFSAERPKGSFSTLEIQRTEQGDSAMYLCASSIQGNSYEQYFGPGTRLTVT.

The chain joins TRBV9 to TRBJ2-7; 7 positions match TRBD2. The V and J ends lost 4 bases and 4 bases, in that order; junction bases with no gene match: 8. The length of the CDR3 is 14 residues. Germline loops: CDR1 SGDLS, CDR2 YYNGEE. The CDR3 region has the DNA TGTGCCAGCAGCCCCGCGGGGGTGGGGTACGAGCAGTACTTC. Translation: CASSPAGVGYEQYF.

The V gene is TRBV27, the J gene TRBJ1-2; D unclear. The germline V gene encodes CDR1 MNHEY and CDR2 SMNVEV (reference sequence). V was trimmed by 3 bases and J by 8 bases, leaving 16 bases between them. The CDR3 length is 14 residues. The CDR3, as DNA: TGTGCCAGCAGTTTTAGGCAGAGCTCTCGGGGCTACACCTTC. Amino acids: CASSFRQSSRGYTF.

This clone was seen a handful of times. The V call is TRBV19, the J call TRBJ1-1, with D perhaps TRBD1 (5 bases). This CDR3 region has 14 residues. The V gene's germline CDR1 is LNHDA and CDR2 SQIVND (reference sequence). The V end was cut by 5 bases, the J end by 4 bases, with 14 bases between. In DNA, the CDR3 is TGTGCCAGTAGTGGGGTGGGTCAGGGCACTGAAGCTTTCTTT. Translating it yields CASSGVGQGTEAFF.

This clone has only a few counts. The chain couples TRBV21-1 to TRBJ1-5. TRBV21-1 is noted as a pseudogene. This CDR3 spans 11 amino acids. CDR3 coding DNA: TGTGCCAGCACCAAGGATCAGCCCCAGCATTTT. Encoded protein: CASTKDQPQHF.

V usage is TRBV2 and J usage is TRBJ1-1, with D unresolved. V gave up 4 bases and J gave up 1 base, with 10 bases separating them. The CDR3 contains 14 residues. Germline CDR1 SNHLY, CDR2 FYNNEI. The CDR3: CASSVHASNTEAFF. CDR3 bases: TGTGCCAGCAGTGTTCATGCCTCGAACACTGAAGCTTTCTTT.

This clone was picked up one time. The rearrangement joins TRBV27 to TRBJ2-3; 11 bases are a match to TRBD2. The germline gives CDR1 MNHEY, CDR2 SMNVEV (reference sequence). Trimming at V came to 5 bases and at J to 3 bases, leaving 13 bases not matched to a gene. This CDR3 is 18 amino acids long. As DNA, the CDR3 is TGTGCCAGCAGTCCACGCCAAGCGCTAGCGGGAGGAACAGATACGCAGTATTTT. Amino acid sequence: CASSPRQALAGGTDTQYF.

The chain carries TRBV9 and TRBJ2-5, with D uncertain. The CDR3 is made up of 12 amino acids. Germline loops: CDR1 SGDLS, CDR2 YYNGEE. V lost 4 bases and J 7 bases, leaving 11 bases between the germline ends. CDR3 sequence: CASSQLEGTQYF. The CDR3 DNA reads TGTGCCAGCAGCCAGTTAGAAGGGACCCAGTACTTC.

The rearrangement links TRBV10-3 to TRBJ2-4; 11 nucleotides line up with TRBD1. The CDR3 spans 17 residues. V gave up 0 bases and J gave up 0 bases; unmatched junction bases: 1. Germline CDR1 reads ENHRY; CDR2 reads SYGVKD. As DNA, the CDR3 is TGTGCCATCAGTGAGTCGGGGACAGGGGGAGCCAAAAACATTCAGTACTTC. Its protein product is CAISESGTGGAKNIQYF.